This T cell receptor (beta chain) was retrieved from a study of blood T cell repertoires in COVID-19. Study-level background: COVID-19 samples from acute and convalescent phases originated in the United States, Italy and Spain. In each case, the material was cDNA or gDNA derived from T cells, B-cell-depleted T cells, or PBMCs.

Study processing details: Reference gene primers were amplified, and this amplification served to estimate nucleated cell counts. The protocol was immunoSEQ multiplex PCR, while the TCRdb copy is restricted to in-frame clones and leaves out a portion. The V and J calls and clone size come from that table; D and trimming were worked out from the DNA. The sample holds under 75,000 clones; around 85% are singletons and the top ten take 4.5% to 7%. This clone was recorded a few times. V was pared by 0 bases and J by 3 bases, with 9 bases between. In germline, CDR1 is PRHDT, CDR2 FYEKMQ (reference sequence). The CDR3 length is 14 residues.

J is TRBJ2-7 and V is TRBV13, with a tentative D call TRBD1 (6 bases). The sequencing input was peripheral blood. The TCR originated in a woman in her sixties or seventies with acute or convalescent COVID-19. The CDR3 reads CASSLGLGGYEQYF. The CDR3, as DNA: TGTGCCAGCAGCTTAGGCTTAGGGGGCTACGAGCAGTACTTC.